The entry below describes one T cell receptor beta chain. Its antigen remains unknown. This sample is drawn from a study of radiation and T cells in renal cell carcinoma. Looking at the study overall: Nephrectomy followed 15 Gy stereotactic body radiation by 4 weeks.

Some clones are missing from TCRdb's copy, which holds only in-frame ones; the method was immunoSEQ multiplex PCR. The sample contains around 60,000 clones, around 77% of which appear only once. Time point noted: blood 2 weeks post-SBRT. Specified treatment: 15 Gy SBRT to primary tumor, nephrectomy 4 weeks later. Blood was sampled at baseline, 2 weeks and 4 weeks after SBRT. The CDR3 extends over 13 amino acids. V shed 2 bases and J shed 2 bases, with 4 bases lying between them. Germline CDR1 is SNHLY and CDR2 is FYNNEI. The study, taken as a whole, reports: In blood, top tumor clones expanded by 2 weeks, shrinking by 4. No pretreatment tumor biopsies were available for baseline clonotypes.

The receptor was derived from a man aged 60-69 years with renal cell carcinoma. The gene calls are TRBV2 and TRBJ2-4; no reliable D call. This sample comprised blood, obtained from a patient whose treatment included radiotherapy and nephrectomy. In nucleotides, the CDR3 is TGTGCCAGCAGTGAACTCTCCAAAAACATTCAGTACTTC. This translates into CASSELSKNIQYF.